This T cell receptor beta chain comes out of a study of blood T cells in healthy people across ages. The study's findings and limits: Estimates drawn from one million T cells were deemed to understate diversity.

Primed by a sample-barcoded 5' primer and a J-beta primer mix, a second PCR proceeded for about 6 to 12 cycles. MiXCR, applied by TCRdb to the 5' RACE reads, yields one record per CDR3 protein. Here the sample spans 2 million or so distinct CDR3 sequences, about 50% being singletons. Individuals who donated were healthy Caucasians from Russia aged roughly 6 to 95. Each of the donors had 8 to 10 milliliters of peripheral blood drawn into EDTA-treated Vacutainer tubes. PBMCs were isolated at a quantity of at least 7 million per sample. Worth noting for this clonotype: Its antigen is as yet unknown.

CDR3 length: 13 residues. Germline V gene lookup returns CDR1 DFQATT and CDR2 SNEGSKA (reference sequence). Trimming stripped 3 bases from V and 0 bases from J, with 9 bases between. The chain recombines TRBV20-1 with TRBJ2-7; perhaps TRBD1 as D (5 bases). The TCR originated in a woman aged 40 to 50 in good health. Sample: blood. CDR3 amino acids: CSARDDSSYEQYF. The CDR3 DNA reads as TGCAGTGCTAGGGACGACAGCTCCTACGAGCAGTACTTC.